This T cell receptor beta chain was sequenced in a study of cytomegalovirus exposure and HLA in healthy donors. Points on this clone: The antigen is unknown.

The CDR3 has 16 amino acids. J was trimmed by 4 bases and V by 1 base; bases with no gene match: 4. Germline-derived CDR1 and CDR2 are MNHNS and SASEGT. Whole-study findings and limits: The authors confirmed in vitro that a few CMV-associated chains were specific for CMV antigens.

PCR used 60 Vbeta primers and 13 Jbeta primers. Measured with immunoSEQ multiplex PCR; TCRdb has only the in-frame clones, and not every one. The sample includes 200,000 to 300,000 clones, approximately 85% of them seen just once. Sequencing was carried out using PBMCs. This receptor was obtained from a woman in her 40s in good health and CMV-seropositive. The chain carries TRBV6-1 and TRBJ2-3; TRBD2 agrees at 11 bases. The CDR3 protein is CASSEVTSGSPDTQYF. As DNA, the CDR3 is TGTGCCAGCAGTGAAGTTACTAGCGGGAGTCCAGATACGCAGTATTTT.